This entry features one T cell receptor (beta chain) sequence. The data derive from a study of blood T cell repertoires in COVID-19. Whole-study context: The samples span acute and convalescent COVID-19 from the United States, Italy and Spain. T cells, B-cell-depleted T cells, or PBMCs provided the cDNA or gDNA that served as material.

The CDR3 runs to 17 residues. The V gene's germline CDR1 is SGHAT and CDR2 FQNNGV. After removal of 0 bases from V and 3 bases from J, the junction contained 5 bases not matched to a gene. In the original processing: Amplification of reference gene primers was used by the study to estimate nucleated cell counts. The assay was immunoSEQ multiplex PCR, and TCRdb's table has in-frame clones only and misses some. V and J calls and clone size follow that table, whereas D and trimming were derived from the DNA. Of 100,000 to 150,000 clones in the sample, roughly 80% were seen once. The specimen sequenced was peripheral blood. The genes are TRBV11-2 and TRBJ1-6, with 7 positions matching TRBD1. The clonotype originates from a woman aged 25 to 45 who had recovered from COVID-19. The CDR3: CASSLDARGNYNSPLHF. DNA of the CDR3: TGTGCCAGCAGCTTAGACGCCAGGGGGAACTATAATTCACCCCTCCACTTT.